This passage covers 9 T cell receptor beta chains from one sample sequenced in a study of blood T cells in healthy people across ages. Primed by a sample-barcoded 5' primer and a J-beta primer mix, a second PCR proceeded for 7 to 11 cycles. TCRdb re-called the 5' RACE reads with MiXCR, one entry per CDR3 protein. The sample yields approximately 1.5 million distinct CDR3 sequences, roughly 32% seen once. Sequencing was done on a sample of blood. These receptors originate from a woman in her 30s in good health.

The CDR3 coding sequence is TGTGCCAGCAGTGGGTCTGAGCAGTTCTTC. Amino acids: CASSGSEQFF. The J gene is TRBJ2-1, the V gene TRBV9; no clear D gene. The CDR3 totals 10 residues. The V end was cut by 5 bases, the J end by 9 bases, with 6 bases between. Germline loops: CDR1 SGDLS, CDR2 YYNGEE.

Only a few counts were recorded for this clonotype. J is TRBJ1-2 and V is TRBV6-5, with a tentative D call TRBD1 (6 bases). V was pared by 4 bases and J by 7 bases, with 13 bases between. The CDR3 covers 13 residues. Germline V gene data show CDR1 as MNHEY and CDR2 as SVGAGI. The CDR3 protein is CASSSVTGSGYTF. The CDR3 DNA reads as TGTGCCAGCAGTTCGGTAACAGGGTCTGGCTACACCTTC.

In regard to this clonotype: Compared with germline, one end of the junction differs, possibly owing to a read error. The V and J genes are TRBV6-6 and TRBJ2-1; D uncertain. The CDR3 has 14 amino acids. Germline CDR1 reads MNHNY; CDR2 reads SVGAGI (reference sequence). The CDR3 protein is CVSSYSIPYNEQFF. CDR3 bases: TGTGTCAGCAGTTACTCGATCCCCTACAATGAGCAGTTCTTC.

The table lists this clonotype with a few counts. The J gene is TRBJ2-4, the V gene TRBV3-1, with D unclear. V shed 0 bases and J shed 0 bases, with 6 bases lying between them. The CDR3 is 15 amino acids. The V gene's germline CDR1 is LGHDT and CDR2 YNNKEL (reference sequence). DNA for the CDR3: TGTGCCAGCAGCCAAGACAGGTTAGCCAAAAACATTCAGTACTTC. Translated: CASSQDRLAKNIQYF.

Points on this clonotype: A much larger clone differs by one base, so this may be a read error. V usage is TRBV4-1 and J usage is TRBJ2-7, with D unclear. Deletions cut 7 bases from V and 3 bases from J, with 16 bases between. This CDR3 is 14 amino acids long. The germline gives CDR1 MGHRA, CDR2 YSYEKL. The CDR3 region is CASNPSRNYYEQYF. The CDR3 DNA reads as TGCGCCAGCAACCCATCCCGCAACTACTACGAGCAGTACTTC.

The table lists this clonotype with many counts. The chain links TRBV7-2 to TRBJ2-1; D gene ambiguous. In germline, CDR1 is SGHTA, CDR2 FQGNSA. CDR3 length: 11 residues. With 0 bases removed from V and 10 bases from J, the gap between germline ends came to 4 bases. CDR3 in amino acids: CASSLAWEQFF. The CDR3 nucleotides read TGTGCCAGCAGCTTAGCGTGGGAGCAGTTCTTC.

This clonotype was counted between two and nine times. V usage is TRBV14 and J usage is TRBJ2-4, with D uncertain. The V gene's germline CDR1 is SGHDN and CDR2 FVKESK. This CDR3 has 11 amino acids. V lost 3 bases and J 6 bases, leaving 3 bases between the germline ends. CDR3 region: CASSHTNIQYF. The CDR3 DNA reads TGTGCCAGCAGCCATACAAACATTCAGTACTTC.

The rearrangement joins TRBV30 to TRBJ1-2; D might be TRBD1 (5 bases). V was clipped by 5 bases and J by 2 bases, with 9 bases between them. This CDR3 region has 12 residues. The germline V gene has CDR1 GTSNPN and CDR2 SVGIG (reference sequence). This CDR3 is CAWGWDNYGYTF. The CDR3 coding sequence is TGTGCCTGGGGGTGGGACAACTATGGCTACACCTTC.

The CDR3 reads CSAVGEDSYEQYF. DNA for the CDR3: TGCAGTGCAGTAGGTGAGGACTCGTACGAGCAGTACTTC. This sequence joins TRBV20-1 and TRBJ2-7, with a weak D call TRBD2 (5 bases). Germline V lookup: CDR1 DFQATT, CDR2 SNEGSKA (reference sequence). V lost 6 bases and J lost 4, with 16 bases in between. This CDR3 is built from 13 residues.